These 13 T cell receptor beta chains share one sample of origin, sequenced in a study of T cell repertoires in cytomegalovirus infection (dated by TCRdb to the late 2010s). These receptors lack a known antigen. The treatment or condition tag for this specimen amounts to: in vitro stimulation with specific CMV peptide epitopes to enrich CMV-specific T cells. This sample was sequenced with an Illumina HiSeq 1500. TCRdb trimmed the raw reads at Q25, called clones with MiXCR and kept productive beta chains. CDR3 protein duplicates are merged, each entry listing the most common genes and DNA. This sample holds about 920,000 distinct CDR3 sequences; 31% were observed only once. The ten largest make up around an eighth of the sample. The sample was cultured CD8+ T cells from PBMCs, taken from culture after CMV antigen stimulation. All receptors come from a human donor in good health (CMV status not recorded). Some clones in this sample may be carry-over from other donors' samples.

The chain uses TRBV2 and TRBJ2-2; no clear D. Germline V gives CDR1 SNHLY, CDR2 FYNNEI. CDR3 length: 10 residues. V dropped 10 bases and J dropped 7 bases, with 7 bases sitting between them. CDR3 loop: CATMFGELFF. The CDR3 DNA is TGTGCCACCATGTTCGGGGAGCTGTTTTTT.

This clonotype turned up a few times. The rearrangement joins TRBV7-9 to TRBJ2-7, with 16 bases fitting TRBD2. CDR3 length equals 16 residues. Germline V gene sequence: CDR1 SEHNR, CDR2 FQNEAQ (reference sequence). Trimming removed 5 bases from V and 6 bases from J; junction bases left unmatched: 7. The CDR3 loop reads CASSPGTSGGAGEQYV. The CDR3 DNA reads TGTGCCAGCAGCCCCGGGACTAGCGGGGGGGCAGGCGAGCAGTACGTC.

The CDR3 DNA reads as TGCGCCAGCATGGGCAGGAACTACGAGCAGTACGTC. Translation gives CASMGRNYEQYV. The rearrangement uses TRBV10-2 and TRBJ2-7, with D uncertain. The V and J ends lost 7 bases and 3 bases respectively, with 10 bases between them. The germline gives CDR1 WSHSY, CDR2 SAAADI. CDR3 length: 12 amino acids.

This clonotype was detected a few times. V gene TRBV4-1 combines with J gene TRBJ1-5; the D is unclear. The CDR3 is made up of 15 amino acids. The V and J ends lost 1 base and 2 bases respectively, with 9 bases between them. The V gene's germline CDR1 is MGHRA and CDR2 YSYEKL. The CDR3 DNA reads as TGCGCCAGCAGCCAAGGGTCCCTGGGCAATCAGCCCCAGCATTTT. It translates to CASSQGSLGNQPQHF.

About this clonotype: A much bigger clone sits one base away, suggesting this may be a read error. The CDR3, as DNA: TGTGCCAACAGCTTAGGTAGCGGGGGTCCCACAGATACGCAGTATTTT. It translates to CANSLGSGGPTDTQYF. The chain couples TRBV7-2 to TRBJ2-3; 9 bases fit TRBD2. CDR1 is SGHTA, CDR2 FQGNSA, per germline. The CDR3 runs 16 residues.

This chain links TRBV6-2 or TRBV6-3 with TRBJ2-5; tentatively, D is TRBD1 (6 bases). The CDR3 is 13 residues long. CDR1 and CDR2 (germline): MNHEY, SVGEGT. V was pared by 9 bases and J by 2 bases, with 13 bases between. CDR3 region: CASLQGAQETQYF. DNA for the CDR3: TGTGCCAGTCTACAGGGTGCGCAAGAGACCCAGTACTTC.

This sequence joins TRBV11-3 and TRBJ2-2, with D perhaps given as TRBD1 or TRBD2 (5 bases each). The germline V gene has CDR1 SGHNT and CDR2 YENEEA. This CDR3 has 13 amino acids. V was clipped by 5 bases and J by 6 bases, with 10 bases between them. The CDR3 region is CASSPRDPGELFF. CDR3 nucleotides: TGTGCCAGCAGCCCCAGGGACCCCGGGGAGCTGTTTTTT.

In the case of this clonotype: A read error may account for a junction end that differs from germline. The gene calls are TRBV29-1 and TRBJ2-1, with 13 positions matching TRBD2. Germline assignment: CDR1 SQVTM and CDR2 ANQGSEA. This CDR3 has 14 amino acids. The CDR3 is CSVEGLAGVNEQFF. In nucleotides, the CDR3 is TGCAGCGTCGAAGGACTAGCGGGGGTCAATGAGCAGTTCTTC.

The V and J genes are TRBV6-6 and TRBJ2-2; 12 bases are a match to TRBD1. Germline V gene data show CDR1 as MNHNY and CDR2 as SVGAGI (reference sequence). The CDR3 totals 16 residues. The J segment lost 6 bases and the V segment lost 0 bases, leaving 2 bases of the junction unmatched. The CDR3 loop reads CASSYSGTGGPGELFF. CDR3 coding DNA: TGTGCCAGCAGTTACTCCGGGACAGGGGGCCCCGGGGAGCTGTTTTTT.

This clonotype occurred a few times. CDR3 protein: CASSEGVRGNSPLHF. The CDR3 DNA reads as TGTGCCAGCAGTGAAGGCGTCAGGGGGAATTCACCCCTCCACTTT. The rearrangement links TRBV6-1 to TRBJ1-6, with 7 bases aligning to TRBD1. The CDR3 covers 15 residues. The V gene end was trimmed by 1 base and the J gene end by 7 bases; junction bases not matched to a gene: 4. Germline V gives CDR1 MNHNS, CDR2 SASEGT.

This clonotype appeared many times. J is TRBJ1-2 and V is TRBV7-8; a weak D match, TRBD1 (6 bases). The CDR3 covers 16 residues. Trimming stripped 5 bases from V and 3 bases from J, with 19 bases between. Germline lookup yields CDR1 SGHVS and CDR2 FQNEAQ. The CDR3 region has the DNA TGTGCCAGCAGCGCAAGCCCGGGGGCGATCTACTATGGCTACACCTTC. Its protein product is CASSASPGAIYYGYTF.

The gene calls are TRBV4-1 and TRBJ2-1; 8 nucleotides agree with TRBD1. The CDR3 has 16 amino acids. Germline V gene sequence: CDR1 MGHRA, CDR2 YSYEKL. The V segment lost 0 bases and the J segment 3 bases; nucleotides outside the gene matches: 4. The DNA for the CDR3 is TGCGCCAGCAGCCAAGATTCAGGGGGCTACTACAATGAGCAGTTCTTC. Encoded protein: CASSQDSGGYYNEQFF.

The chain couples TRBV28 to TRBJ1-5; 8 bases agree with TRBD1. The CDR3 sequence is 17 residues long. Germline CDR1 and CDR2: MDHEN and SYDVKM. V shed 3 bases, J shed 2 bases, and the junction held 9 bases outside the gene matches. In DNA form, the CDR3 reads TGTGCCAGCAGTTTGACAGGGGTGGTATTAGGCAATCAGCCCCAGCATTTT. It encodes CASSLTGVVLGNQPQHF.